This T cell receptor (beta chain) emerged from a study of blood T cell repertoires in COVID-19. Overall study context: Some COVID-19 samples were acute and others convalescent; all came from the United States, Italy and Spain.

In the source study's methods: Nucleated cell counts were estimated from reference gene primer amplification. TCRdb keeps only in-frame clones here, not all; method: immunoSEQ multiplex PCR. The DNA was the basis for D and trimming; V, J and clone size are from that table. The sample shows roughly 190,000 clones, more than 70% of them seen only once. The CDR3 has 15 residues. Germline loops: CDR1 MDHEN, CDR2 SYDVKM. V gave up 7 bases and J gave up 4 bases; unmatched junction bases: 9. Material: peripheral blood. The TCR originated in a human donor in a cohort sampled during active COVID-19. The genes are TRBV28 and TRBJ1-3; 8 nucleotides agree with TRBD1. CDR3 sequence: CASIPDRAPGNTIYF. CDR3 bases: TGTGCCAGCATCCCGGACAGGGCGCCGGGAAACACCATATATTTT.